A selection of T cell receptor beta chains follows, all from one sample in a study of blood T cells in healthy people across ages. From the 5' RACE reads, TCRdb called clonotypes with MiXCR, one entry per CDR3 protein. The sample includes hundreds of thousands of distinct CDR3 sequences, roughly 31% of them seen just once. The source material was blood. Receptors originate from a woman aged 80 or over in good health. Each CDR3 is given with its conserved first and last residue. The D gene is left open where the match is weak. The size of a clone is reported for some rows only, either as once, few or many, or as a class for expanded clones.

>TRBV29-1|NA|13|TRBJ2-3|NA
CSAAGGTTDTQYF
TGCAGCGCAGCCGGCGGGACCACAGATACGCAGTATTTT
>TRBV18|NA|13|TRBJ1-1|NA
CASSPWGLDEAFF
TGTGCCAGCTCACCATGGGGGCTGGATGAAGCTTTCTTT
>TRBV7-2|many|14|TRBJ1-1|NA
CASSIRGGEVEAFF
TGTGCCAGCAGCATCCGGGGGGGAGAGGTTGAAGCTTTCTTT
>TRBV5-1|NA|12|TRBJ2-5|NA
CASSQSQETQYF
TGCGCCAGCAGTCAAAGCCAAGAGACCCAGTACTTC
>TRBV6-6|few|15|TRBJ1-2|TRBD1
CASSYSRGGDNGYTF
TGTGCCAGCAGTTACTCGCGAGGGGGCGATAATGGCTACACCTTC
>TRBV7-9|NA|17|TRBJ1-1|TRBD1
CAIPLEGTGGVNPEAFF
TGTGCCATTCCCTTAGAGGGGACAGGGGGAGTGAACCCTGAAGCTTTCTTT
>TRBV7-8|few|17|TRBJ1-5|TRBD1
CASSYAAGGSSNQPQHF
TGTGCCAGCAGTTACGCGGCAGGGGGCTCGAGCAATCAGCCCCAGCATTTT
>TRBV6-6|many|16|TRBJ1-2|TRBD1
CASSYDRGRASYGYTF
TGTGCCAGCAGTTACGACAGGGGGCGCGCGTCCTATGGCTACACCTTC
>TRBV7-2|many|16|TRBJ2-1|TRBD2
CASSLQAGISYNEQFF
TGTGCCAGCAGCTTACAAGCGGGGATCTCCTACAATGAGCAGTTCTTC
>TRBV6-5|NA|15|TRBJ2-7|NA
CASRRPGFGYYEQYF
TGTGCCAGCAGAAGACCGGGTTTTGGCTACTACGAGCAGTACTTC
>TRBV25-1|many|15|TRBJ1-5|TRBD1
CASASRTGGSQPQHF
TGTGCCAGCGCGAGCCGAACAGGGGGCAGTCAGCCCCAGCATTTT
>TRBV6-1|many|13|TRBJ1-5|TRBD1
CASSGQNYQPQHF
TGTGCCAGTTCGGGACAGAACTATCAGCCCCAGCATTTT
>TRBV6-2/TRBV6-3|many|15|TRBJ2-4|NA
CASAGSIRAKNIQYF
TGTGCCAGCGCGGGTTCCATTCGCGCCAAAAACATTCAGTACTTC
>TRBV10-2|NA|17|TRBJ2-1|TRBD2
CASSEQKFGREASKQFF
TGCGCCAGCAGTGAACAAAAGTTCGGGCGGGAGGCTTCAAAGCAGTTCTTC
>TRBV6-5|few|15|TRBJ2-3|TRBD2
CASRPAGGPTDTQYF
TGTGCCAGCCGTCCCGCGGGGGGGCCCACAGATACGCAGTATTTT
>TRBV6-1|many|16|TRBJ2-3|TRBD2
CASSELAGGFRDTQYF
TGTGCCAGCAGTGAACTAGCGGGGGGGTTTCGGGATACGCAGTATTTT
>TRBV6-2/TRBV6-3|few|11|TRBJ2-7|NA
CASGSSDERYF
TGTGCCAGCGGCTCCAGCGACGAGCGGTACTTC
>TRBV6-5|many|12|TRBJ1-2|NA
CASSYRGGSGTF
TGTGCCAGCAGTTACAGGGGAGGGAGCGGCACCTTC
>TRBV5-5|NA|15|TRBJ1-1|NA
CASSYEPRANTEAFF
TGTGCCAGCAGCTACGAACCTCGGGCGAACACTGAAGCTTTCTTT
>TRBV28|NA|16|TRBJ1-5|NA
CASSSSAWQGNQPQHF
TGTGCCAGCAGTTCATCGGCCTGGCAAGGGAATCAGCCCCAGCATTTT
>TRBV20-1|NA|14|TRBJ1-2|NA
CSASLPGQFNGYTF
TGCAGTGCTAGTTTGCCGGGGCAATTCAATGGCTACACCTTC
>TRBV5-5|NA|16|TRBJ2-7|TRBD1
CASSDGPRDRGSEQYF
TGTGCCAGCAGCGACGGACCCCGGGACAGGGGATCCGAGCAGTACTTC
>TRBV2|many|14|TRBJ1-1|NA
CASRRGDTNTEAFF
TGTGCCAGCAGAAGGGGGGACACGAACACTGAAGCTTTCTTT
>TRBV14|few|16|TRBJ1-3|NA
CASSQLATSSGNTIYF
TGTGCCAGCAGCCAACTCGCCACGAGCTCTGGAAACACCATATATTTT
>TRBV15|many|16|TRBJ2-3|NA
CATSTLEGASTDTQYF
TGTGCCACCAGCACCTTGGAGGGGGCTAGCACAGATACGCAGTATTTT
>TRBV12-3/TRBV12-4|many|16|TRBJ2-3|NA
CASSAYSFLSTDTQYF
TGTGCCAGCAGTGCCTACAGTTTTCTTAGCACAGATACGCAGTATTTT
>TRBV4-2|NA|15|TRBJ2-5|NA
CASSQDPHISETQYF
TGTGCCAGCAGCCAAGATCCGCATATTTCGGAGACCCAGTACTTC
>TRBV7-3|few|14|TRBJ1-1|NA
CASSYGGINTEAFF
TGTGCCAGCAGCTACGGAGGGATAAACACTGAAGCTTTCTTT
>TRBV19|NA|15|TRBJ2-1|TRBD1
CASTGTGLTYNEQFF
TGTGCCAGCACCGGGACAGGGCTTACTTACAATGAGCAGTTCTTC
>TRBV6-5|many|15|TRBJ1-2|TRBD1
CASSDIGTGAVGYTF
TGTGCCAGCAGCGACATCGGGACAGGGGCGGTCGGCTACACCTTC
>TRBV7-3|many|15|TRBJ2-6|TRBD1
CASSSGGSGANVLTF
TGTGCCAGCAGCTCAGGGGGCTCTGGGGCCAACGTCCTGACTTTC
>TRBV20-1|NA|11|TRBJ1-1|NA
CSAGTNTEAFF
TGCAGTGCGGGAACAAACACTGAAGCTTTCTTT
>TRBV14|few|14|TRBJ2-5|TRBD2
CASSQGHSGGAKYF
TGTGCCAGCAGCCAAGGTCATAGCGGGGGGGCAAAGTACTTC
>TRBV9|NA|13|TRBJ1-6|NA
CASSTAPFRLLHF
TGTGCCAGCAGCACGGCCCCTTTTCGGCTCCTCCACTTT
>TRBV10-3|few|16|TRBJ2-2|TRBD1
CAISDTGGANTGELFF
TGTGCCATCAGTGACACAGGGGGCGCGAACACCGGGGAGCTGTTTTTT
>TRBV9|many|15|TRBJ2-7|TRBD2
CASSVDGTPGGEQYF
TGTGCCAGCAGCGTAGATGGGACCCCGGGGGGCGAGCAGTACTTC